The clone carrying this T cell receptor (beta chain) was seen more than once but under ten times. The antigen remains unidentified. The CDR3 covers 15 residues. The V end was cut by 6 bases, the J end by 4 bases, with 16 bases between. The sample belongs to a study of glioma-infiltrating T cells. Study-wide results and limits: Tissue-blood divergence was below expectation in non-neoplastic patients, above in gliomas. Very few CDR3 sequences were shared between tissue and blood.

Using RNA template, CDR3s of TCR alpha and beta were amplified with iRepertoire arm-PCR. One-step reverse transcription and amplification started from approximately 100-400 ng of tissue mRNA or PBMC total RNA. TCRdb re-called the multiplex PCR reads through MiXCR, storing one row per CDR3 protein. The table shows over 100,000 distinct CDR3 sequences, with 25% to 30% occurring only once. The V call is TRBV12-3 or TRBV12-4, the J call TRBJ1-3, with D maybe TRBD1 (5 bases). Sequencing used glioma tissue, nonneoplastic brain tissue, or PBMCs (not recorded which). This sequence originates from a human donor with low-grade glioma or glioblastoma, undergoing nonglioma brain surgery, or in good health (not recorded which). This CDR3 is CASRPQGAAGNTIYF. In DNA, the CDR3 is TGTGCCAGCAGACCCCAGGGCGCCGCCGGAAACACCATATATTTT.